These 9 T cell receptor beta chains were sequenced from one sample in a study of CD8 T cells in Susac syndrome. The authors reverse transcribed roughly 0.5 to 1 ug RNA with random hexamers. TCRdb re-analysed the immunoSEQ multiplex PCR reads in MiXCR, keeping a single row per CDR3 protein. Counted here are approximately 260,000 distinct CDR3 sequences, 90% to 97% occurring once; the ten biggest clones make up about 0.094%. Specimen: CD4+ T cells from PBMCs. The origin of the receptors is a human donor with Susac syndrome.

The chain employs TRBV14 and TRBJ2-7; D uncertain. Germline values: CDR1 SGHDN, CDR2 FVKESK. V was trimmed by 0 bases and J by 0 bases, leaving 12 bases between them. CDR3 length: 16 amino acids. In DNA, the CDR3 is TGTGCCAGCAGCCAAGATCGCGTATACAGCTCCTACGAGCAGTACTTC. It is translated as CASSQDRVYSSYEQYF.

CDR3 protein: CASSLGVWTGVNEQFF. The CDR3 bases are TGTGCCAGCAGCTTAGGTGTTTGGACAGGGGTGAATGAGCAGTTCTTC. V gene TRBV7-2 combines with J gene TRBJ2-1, with 9 bases that match TRBD1. The CDR3 is 16 amino acids. The trim removed 1 base at V and 7 bases at J, leaving 8 bases unmatched. Germline V gene lookup returns CDR1 SGHTA and CDR2 FQGNSA.

The rearrangement uses TRBV18 and TRBJ2-7, with TRBD2 as a possible D gene (5 bases). V lost 2 bases and J lost 3, with 17 bases in between. CDR3 length: 16 amino acids. Looked up from germline, CDR1 is KGHSH and CDR2 is LQKENI. The CDR3 bases are TGTGCCAGCTCACCAGCTAGGTCAACCGCGGGCTACGAGCAGTACTTC. This codes for CASSPARSTAGYEQYF.

This rearrangement joins TRBV5-1 to TRBJ2-7; the match to TRBD1 covers 7 bases. The CDR3 spans 17 residues. Germline CDR1 SGHRS, CDR2 YFSETQ. V trimming: 4 bases; J trimming: 1 base; junction bases outside the gene matches: 14. Here the CDR3 DNA reads TGCGCCAGCAGCCCCGAACCGACAGGGCTAAGTTCCTACGAGCAGTACTTC. This encodes CASSPEPTGLSSYEQYF.

J is TRBJ2-7 and V is TRBV7-8; TRBD2 matches at 9 bases. This CDR3 is 17 amino acids long. The ends lost 5 bases at V and 6 bases at J; junction bases unmatched: 17. The germline CDR1 and CDR2 sequences are SGHVS and FQNEAQ. The CDR3 DNA reads as TGTGCCAGCAGCCCGGAGGGACTAGCCGTGATAGTGGGCGAGCAGTACTTC. This encodes CASSPEGLAVIVGEQYF.

This clonotype showed up just a few times. This chain joins TRBV12-3 or TRBV12-4 and TRBJ2-5; D uncertain. Trimming pared 0 bases from V and 2 bases from J, leaving 4 bases between. This CDR3 is 13 amino acids long. This chain's CDR3 is CASSLAQQETQYF. CDR3 DNA sequence: TGTGCCAGCAGTTTAGCCCAACAAGAGACCCAGTACTTC.

The CDR3 nucleotides are TGCAGCGTTGAACTCTTGGGGGCCAACGTCCTGACTTTC. Amino acid sequence: CSVELLGANVLTF. V and J are TRBV29-1 and TRBJ2-6, with D unclear. V was pared by 2 bases and J by 4 bases, with 6 bases between. The CDR3 has 13 residues. CDR1 and CDR2 (germline): SQVTM, ANQGSEA.

The chain links TRBV29-1 to TRBJ2-4; 7 nucleotides align to TRBD2. The CDR3 has 13 residues. In germline, CDR1 is SQVTM, CDR2 ANQGSEA. J lost 1 base, V lost 7 bases, and 4 bases had no gene match. The CDR3 reads CSGLTSAKNIQYF. In DNA form, the CDR3 reads TGCAGCGGCCTGACTAGCGCCAAAAACATTCAGTACTTC. The full variable domain, its missing parts supplied by reference TRBV29-1 and TRBJ2-4, is SAVISQKPSRDICQRGTSLTIQCQVDSQVTMMFWYRQQPGQSLTLIATANQGSEATYESGFVIDKFPISRPNLTFSTLTVSNMSPEDSSIYLCSGLTSAKNIQYFGAGTRLSVL.

This clonotype was observed a single time. The chain employs TRBV4-2 and TRBJ2-7; 7 nucleotides match TRBD1. Germline values: CDR1 LGHNA, CDR2 YNFKEQ. CDR3 length equals 15 residues. The V and J ends lost 1 base and 3 bases, in that order; junction bases with no gene match: 6. CDR3 bases: TGTGCCAGCAGCCAAGCACTGGGACAGATCTACGAGCAGTACTTC. Protein product: CASSQALGQIYEQYF.